Listed here are 18 T cell receptor beta chains from one sample, sequenced in a study of a mutant IDH1 vaccine in newly diagnosed glioma. Produced via immunoSEQ multiplex PCR; TCRdb's table is partial and in-frame only. This table has around 25,000 clones, over 65% appearing once. These receptors are not linked to any known antigen. Described time point: week 11, during vaccination. Doses of 300 ug of mutant IDH1 20-mer peptide were given with topical imiquimod. This sample comprised PBMCs, obtained from a glioma patient whose treatment included an IDH1 peptide vaccine. Receptors were obtained from a woman aged 18-29 years with glioma.

The gene calls are TRBV25-1 and TRBJ2-3; tentative D call: TRBD1 (6 bases). The V gene's germline CDR1 is MGHDK and CDR2 SYGVNS. CDR3 length equals 16 residues. V lost 2 bases and J 0 bases, leaving 12 bases between the germline ends. The CDR3 DNA sequence: TGTGCCAGCAGTGAACTCCGAAGGGGGAGCACAGATACGCAGTATTTT. Encoded protein: CASSELRRGSTDTQYF.

This clone was recorded once. The rearrangement links TRBV11-1 to TRBJ1-1; D gene unclear. The CDR3 has 13 residues. The germline V and J ends were trimmed by 1 base and 1 base, with 4 bases remaining between them. In germline, CDR1 is SGHAT, CDR2 FQDESV (reference sequence). CDR3 residues: CASSLGTNTEAFF. DNA for the CDR3: TGTGCCAGCAGCTTAGGGACGAACACTGAAGCTTTCTTT.

V gene TRBV5-5 combines with J gene TRBJ1-2; possibly TRBD1 for D (5 bases). V lost 4 bases and J 4 bases, leaving 8 bases between the germline ends. From germline, CDR1 is SGHKS and CDR2 YYEKEE (reference sequence). The CDR3 is 12 residues long. Here the CDR3 reads CASSTGGYGYTF. The CDR3 bases are TGTGCCAGCAGCACCGGGGGCTATGGCTACACCTTC.

The V gene is TRBV10-2, the J gene TRBJ2-7; 7 bases fit TRBD2. Germline values: CDR1 WSHSY, CDR2 SAAADI. The trim removed 6 bases at V and 7 bases at J, leaving 9 bases unmatched. The CDR3 contains 13 residues. DNA of the CDR3: TGCGCCAGCAGCGGGTTAACGGGGGGAGAGCAGTACTTC. Encoded protein: CASSGLTGGEQYF.

The gene calls are TRBV2 and TRBJ1-6, with D maybe TRBD1 (5 bases). Per the germline V gene, CDR1 is SNHLY and CDR2 is FYNNEI. The ends were cut back, 8 bases at V and 4 bases at J, with 12 bases in the middle. The CDR3 has 14 amino acids. CDR3 region: CASGGTFYNSPLHF. CDR3 DNA sequence: TGTGCCAGCGGTGGGACGTTTTATAATTCACCCCTCCACTTT.

This clone is a singleton in its sample. The genes are TRBV2 and TRBJ1-5, with D possibly being TRBD1 (6 bases). The V and J ends lost 6 bases and 3 bases respectively, with 15 bases between them. This CDR3 region has 15 residues. CDR1 is SNHLY and CDR2 is FYNNEI in the germline V gene. In nucleotides, the CDR3 is TGTGCCAGCAGGCCGTCAGGGGCCCCCAATCAGCCCCAGCATTTT. Its translation is CASRPSGAPNQPQHF.

The chain has TRBV5-1 and TRBJ1-1; D is undetermined. Germline CDR1 is SGHRS and CDR2 is YFSETQ. The CDR3 is made up of 15 amino acids. V was shortened by 4 bases and J by 1 base, with 14 bases between the two germline ends. The CDR3 here is CASSANIVGNTEAFF. The CDR3 DNA reads as TGCGCCAGCAGCGCGAACATCGTCGGGAACACTGAAGCTTTCTTT.

The CDR3 DNA reads as TGTGCCAGCTTTGGGACAGAAGCACAAGCTTTCTTT. Translated: CASFGTEAQAFF. The chain carries TRBV18 and TRBJ1-1, with 7 bases matching TRBD1. Germline lookup yields CDR1 KGHSH and CDR2 LQKENI. CDR3 length: 12 amino acids. Trimming took 7 bases from V and 9 from J; bases not matched to a gene: 8.

The V call is TRBV5-6, the J call TRBJ2-1; 11 bases agree with TRBD2. The length of the CDR3 is 15 residues. Unmatched junction bases numbered 3, after V lost 4 bases and J lost 3 bases. CDR1 is SGHDT and CDR2 is YYEEEE in the germline V gene. The CDR3 protein is CASSVTSGGYNEQFF. The CDR3, as DNA: TGTGCCAGCAGCGTTACTAGCGGGGGCTACAATGAGCAGTTCTTC.

V and J are TRBV14 and TRBJ2-7; 8 bases map to TRBD2. This CDR3 contains 17 residues. Germline values: CDR1 SGHDN, CDR2 FVKESK. V lost 0 bases to trimming and J lost 2 bases; unmatched junction nucleotides: 9. CDR3 amino acids: CASSQDSAGGLTYEQYF. CDR3 in DNA: TGTGCCAGCAGCCAAGATTCTGCGGGAGGCCTAACCTACGAGCAGTACTTC.

This chain connects TRBV7-2 to TRBJ2-2; D is ambiguous. Trimming removed 4 bases from V and 6 bases from J, with 9 bases in between. Germline CDR1 is SGHTA and CDR2 is FQGNSA. The CDR3 is 13 residues long. The CDR3 region is CASSSPRAGELFF. The CDR3 DNA reads TGTGCCAGCAGCTCCCCACGGGCCGGGGAGCTGTTTTTT.

In DNA form, the CDR3 reads TGCGCCAGCAGCCAAGATGCGATAGGGGCCTTTGAGCAGTACTTC. It is translated as CASSQDAIGAFEQYF. The V gene is TRBV4-1, the J gene TRBJ2-7, with D tentatively TRBD1 (5 bases). V was shortened by 0 bases and J by 7 bases, with 16 bases between the two germline ends. Germline CDR1 and CDR2: MGHRA and YSYEKL. The CDR3 contains 15 residues.

This clone turned up a few times. This chain uses TRBV6-1 with TRBJ1-2; 9 nucleotides line up with TRBD1. The CDR3 has 15 amino acids. V was clipped by 4 bases and J by 4 bases; unmatched bases: 7. Germline V gene sequence: CDR1 MNHNS, CDR2 SASEGT. In nucleotides, the CDR3 is TGTGCCAGCAGTGCGGGGACAGGGAGGGGCTATGGCTACACCTTC. Residues: CASSAGTGRGYGYTF.

The V gene is TRBV10-3, the J gene TRBJ2-1; D not resolved. V lost 10 bases, J lost 8 bases, and 12 bases lay in between. Germline values: CDR1 ENHRY, CDR2 SYGVKD. The CDR3 has 11 residues. The CDR3 region has the DNA TGTGCCACAACGTTGGGCGATGAGCAGTTCTTC. This gives the protein CATTLGDEQFF.

The CDR3 region is CASTESGAGYTF. The CDR3 region has the DNA TGTGCCAGCACCGAGAGCGGGGCGGGCTACACCTTC. The V gene is TRBV5-6, the J gene TRBJ1-2, with D tentatively TRBD1 (5 bases). The CDR3 has 12 amino acids. V lost 6 bases to trimming and J lost 8 bases, with 14 bases between them. Per the germline V gene, CDR1 is SGHDT and CDR2 is YYEEEE.

V usage is TRBV5-6 and J usage is TRBJ2-1; D not resolved. Germline V gives CDR1 SGHDT, CDR2 YYEEEE. The CDR3 extends over 13 amino acids. The V end lost 7 bases, the J end lost 2 bases, and 10 bases lay between the germline ends. CDR3 bases: TGTGCCAGCGCGCCGCCGACCTACAATGAGCAGTTCTTC. Protein product: CASAPPTYNEQFF.

V and J are TRBV11-2 and TRBJ2-5, with 9 bases matching TRBD1. The CDR3 contains 14 residues. Trimming took 6 bases from V and 5 from J; bases not matched to a gene: 7. Germline lookup yields CDR1 SGHAT and CDR2 FQNNGV. The CDR3 loop is CASSGDRVGETQYF. The CDR3 nucleotides are TGTGCCAGCAGTGGGGACAGGGTAGGGGAGACCCAGTACTTC.

This chain joins TRBV19 and TRBJ2-1; 8 positions agree with TRBD2. Unmatched junction bases numbered 8, after V lost 10 bases and J lost 0 bases. The germline CDR1 and CDR2 sequences are LNHDA and SQIVND (reference sequence). This CDR3 spans 15 amino acids. The CDR3 loop reads CATISGESSYNEQFF. CDR3 DNA sequence: TGTGCCACTATTAGCGGGGAGAGCTCCTACAATGAGCAGTTCTTC.